These 15 T cell receptor beta chains originate from one sample sequenced in a study of blood T cells in healthy people across ages. Using a J-beta primer mix together with a sample-barcoded 5' primer, a second PCR was run for about 6 to 12 cycles. One entry per CDR3 protein, called by TCRdb with MiXCR from the 5' RACE reads. This table holds about 770,000 distinct CDR3 sequences, around 45% found once. Sequencing was done on a sample of blood. These receptors were collected from a man aged 55 to 69 in good health.

This clonotype was observed a few times. This sequence joins TRBV29-1 and TRBJ2-1, with 7 nucleotides matching TRBD1. Looked up from germline, CDR1 is SQVTM and CDR2 is ANQGSEA. This CDR3 region has 14 residues. Trimming at V came to 3 bases and at J to 8 bases, leaving 10 bases not matched to a gene. The CDR3 spells CSVDVGTVSDEQFF. DNA for the CDR3: TGCAGCGTTGATGTGGGGACAGTAAGCGATGAGCAGTTCTTC.

Concerning this clonotype: With a much larger clone just one base away, this may be a read error. The V and J genes are TRBV25-1 and TRBJ1-4; tentatively, D is TRBD1 (5 bases). Germline loops: CDR1 MGHDK, CDR2 SYGVNS. The length of the CDR3 is 17 residues. The CDR3 sequence is CTSSEFGALRTNEKLFF. CDR3 sequence (DNA): TGTACCAGCAGTGAATTTGGGGCTCTTCGGACTAATGAAAAACTGTTTTTT.

The chain has TRBV21-1 and TRBJ1-6; TRBD1 is taken as the D call from the table, unchecked against the DNA. TRBV21-1 is an annotated pseudogene. The CDR3 sequence is 17 residues long. CDR3 region: CASSKERSRQGESPLHF. The CDR3 DNA is TGTGCCAGCAGCAAAGAAAGAAGCAGGCAGGGTGAATCACCCCTCCACTTT.

On this clonotype itself: This clone may be a read error of a much larger clone one base away. The chain is built from TRBV6-1 and TRBJ2-7; D is undetermined. The CDR3 extends over 14 amino acids. Per the germline V gene, CDR1 is MNHNS and CDR2 is SASEGT. The V gene lost 2 bases and the J gene lost 10 bases, with 18 bases spanning the gap. The CDR3 sequence is CASSETRVQDTQYF. The CDR3 DNA reads TGTGCCAGCAGTGAAACACGGGTACAAGATACCCAGTACTTC.

The rearrangement links TRBV5-1 to TRBJ1-6, with D unclear. Deletions cut 8 bases from V and 9 bases from J, with 15 bases between. Germline CDR1 reads SGHRS; CDR2 reads YFSETQ. The CDR3 totals 13 residues. The CDR3 region has the DNA TGCGCCAGTAGAAGCCTCGGCGGTTCACCCCTCCACTTT. As protein: CASRSLGGSPLHF.

This sequence joins TRBV4-3 and TRBJ2-5; D is unclear. The V end was cut by 4 bases, the J end by 7 bases, with 13 bases between. The germline V gene has CDR1 LGHNA and CDR2 YSLEER. The CDR3 runs to 13 residues. This chain's CDR3 is CASSLVWKGTQYF. The CDR3 region has the DNA TGCGCCAGCAGCCTCGTGTGGAAGGGGACCCAGTACTTC.

The CDR3 DNA reads TGTGCCGTCGGACAGGCCAACAATCAGCCCCAGCATTTT. Protein sequence: CAVGQANNQPQHF. V gene TRBV10-3 combines with J gene TRBJ1-5; the match to TRBD1 covers 7 bases. CDR3 length equals 13 residues. With 11 bases clipped from V and 3 bases from J, the junction kept 7 bases outside the gene matches. The germline V gene encodes CDR1 ENHRY and CDR2 SYGVKD.

The table lists this clonotype with a few counts. The chain combines TRBV27 with TRBJ2-7; TRBD2 might be the D (5 bases). This CDR3 is built from 17 residues. With 4 bases removed from V and 2 bases from J, the gap between germline ends came to 21 bases. Germline CDR1 is MNHEY and CDR2 is SMNVEV (reference sequence). Here the CDR3 reads CASSSPWSIEGTYEQYF. The CDR3, as DNA: TGTGCCAGCAGTTCACCCTGGTCAATCGAGGGCACCTACGAGCAGTACTTC.

The chain joins TRBV6-2 or TRBV6-3 to TRBJ2-3, with D perhaps matching TRBD2 (5 bases). This CDR3 is 13 amino acids long. Trimming removed 6 bases from V and 6 bases from J, with 13 bases in between. CDR1 MNHEY and CDR2 SVGEGT come from the germline V gene. The CDR3 nucleotides read TGTGCCAGCAGGGCGAGTAGCGCGGATACGCAGTATTTT. It codes for CASRASSADTQYF.

This clonotype was found once. The chain combines TRBV12-3 or TRBV12-4 with TRBJ2-7; 7 bases align to TRBD1. The length of the CDR3 is 15 residues. The V segment lost 3 bases and the J segment 3 bases; nucleotides outside the gene matches: 8. CDR3 DNA: TGTGCCAGCAGTTTCCCGGGACAGACGGACTACGAGCAGTACTTC. It encodes CASSFPGQTDYEQYF.

The chain employs TRBV10-3 and TRBJ2-1; tentatively, D is TRBD2 (6 bases). Trimming stripped 4 bases from V and 6 bases from J, with 13 bases between. The CDR3 contains 14 residues. Germline CDR1 is ENHRY and CDR2 is SYGVKD. The CDR3, as DNA: TGTGCCATCAGTGGGAGGGGACCGAGCAATGAGCAGTTCTTC. Encoded protein: CAISGRGPSNEQFF.

The CDR3 DNA is TGCGCCAGCAGCCAAGCACGGGGGGACCACGAGCAGTACTTC. Its translation: CASSQARGDHEQYF. This chain connects TRBV4-3 to TRBJ2-7; 7 bases fit TRBD2. Germline V gene data show CDR1 as LGHNA and CDR2 as YSLEER. CDR3 length: 14 residues. V lost 1 base and J lost 5; bases outside the gene matches: 5.

The J gene is TRBJ2-5, the V gene TRBV6-5; weak D call: TRBD2 (5 bases). The CDR3 has 14 residues. CDR1 MNHEY and CDR2 SVGAGI come from the germline V gene. Trimming removed 5 bases at V and 0 bases at J, with 10 bases between. The CDR3 nucleotides are TGTGCCAGCAGTAAACGAGGGTACCAAGAGACCCAGTACTTC. Protein: CASSKRGYQETQYF.

The V and J genes are TRBV7-9 and TRBJ2-5; D may match TRBD1 or TRBD2 (5 bases each). The CDR3 length is 15 residues. Germline loops: CDR1 SEHNR, CDR2 FQNEAQ (reference sequence). The ends were cut back, 5 bases at V and 5 bases at J, with 18 bases in the middle. The CDR3: CASSDWDGGRETQYF. For the CDR3, the DNA is TGTGCCAGCAGCGATTGGGATGGGGGTCGGGAGACCCAGTACTTC.

The gene calls are TRBV9 and TRBJ2-5; 10 bases map to TRBD2. This CDR3 is 17 amino acids long. Germline V CDR1 and CDR2: SGDLS, YYNGEE. The V segment lost 0 bases and the J segment 11 bases; nucleotides outside the gene matches: 16. The DNA of the CDR3 is TGTGCCAGCAGCGTAGATGATCGAGCGGGGGGGGTCAATGAGCAGTACTTC. Its protein is CASSVDDRAGGVNEQYF.